A selection of T cell receptor beta chains follows, all from one sample in a study of neoadjuvant anti-PD-1 for oral cavity cancer. TCRdb's copy holds only in-frame clones and misses some; the assay was immunoSEQ multiplex PCR. Here the sample spans around 14,000 clones, 60% to 75% being singletons. The starting material was PBMCs, obtained after nivolumab (anti-PD-1) treatment. The source is a person between 40 and 85 years old with oral cavity squamous cell carcinoma. The CDR3 runs from the conserved cysteine through the conserved F or W. The D gene is left open where the match is weak. Not all rows give a size; the values are once, few, many and, for expanded clones, a class.

>TRBV14|TRBJ1-2|TRBD1|few
CASSQTRTGDGYTF
TGTGCCAGCAGCCAGACCCGGACAGGGGACGGCTACACCTTC
>TRBV7-9|TRBJ1-4|-|-
CASSSVIWATNEKLFF
TGTGCCAGCAGCAGTGTAATTTGGGCAACTAATGAAAAACTGTTTTTT
>TRBV28|TRBJ1-1|-|once
CASSLGGMNTEAFF
TGTGCCAGCAGTTTGGGGGGCATGAACACTGAAGCTTTCTTT
>TRBV5-1|TRBJ2-1|TRBD2|once
CASSLGPSWGASGISYNEQFF
TGCGCCAGCAGCTTGGGACCCTCATGGGGGGCTAGCGGGATCTCCTACAATGAGCAGTTCTTC
>TRBV18|TRBJ1-1|TRBD1|-
CASSPSILTGGRTEAFF
TGTGCCAGCTCACCCTCGATCCTGACAGGGGGAAGAACTGAAGCTTTCTTT
>TRBV5-1|TRBJ1-4|TRBD1|-
CASSLDQLTGFEKLFF
TGCGCCAGCAGCTTGGACCAATTGACAGGGTTTGAAAAACTGTTTTTT
>TRBV7-9|TRBJ2-5|TRBD1|once
CASSLRQGQETQYF
TGTGCCAGCAGCCTACGACAGGGCCAAGAGACCCAGTACTTC
>TRBV7-2|TRBJ2-7|-|once
CASSRMTILGYEQYF
TGTGCCAGCAGTCGAATGACTATCTTGGGTTACGAGCAGTACTTC
>TRBV5-1|TRBJ2-3|TRBD1|-
CASSLYRDRSSDTQYF
TGCGCCAGCAGCTTGTATAGGGACAGGTCTTCAGATACGCAGTATTTT
>TRBV4-1|TRBJ2-1|TRBD2|-
CASSPGGLGVAGAEQFF
TGCGCCAGCAGCCCTGGGGGCCTGGGGGTAGCGGGAGCTGAGCAGTTCTTC
>TRBV7-9|TRBJ2-1|-|once
CASSRRGGNEQFF
TGTGCCAGCAGCCGAAGGGGGGGCAATGAGCAGTTCTTC
>TRBV5-4|TRBJ2-1|TRBD2|-
CASSPGLVGANEQFF
TGTGCCAGCAGCCCGGGACTAGTAGGGGCCAATGAGCAGTTCTTC
>TRBV7-9|TRBJ2-3|TRBD1|-
CASLDRGGTDTQYF
TGTGCCAGCCTTGACAGGGGGGGGACGGATACGCAGTATTTT
>TRBV4-1|TRBJ1-1|TRBD1|few
CASSLADRENTEAFF
TGCGCCAGCAGCCTCGCCGACAGGGAGAACACTGAAGCTTTCTTT
>TRBV6-1|TRBJ2-4|-|-
CASSERGAKNIQYF
TGTGCCAGCAGTGAAAGAGGAGCCAAAAACATTCAGTACTTC
>TRBV10-3|TRBJ2-1|-|-
CAISEGGPRGEQFF
TGTGCCATCAGTGAAGGTGGCCCCCGAGGGGAGCAGTTCTTC
>TRBV27|TRBJ1-6|TRBD1|-
CASSLDRVSSPLHF
TGTGCCAGCAGCCTCGACAGGGTATCTTCACCCCTCCACTTT
>TRBV5-1|TRBJ1-2|TRBD1|-
CASSLDRGGGYTF
TGCGCCAGCAGCCTTGACAGGGGAGGAGGCTACACCTTC
>TRBV5-1|TRBJ2-7|-|-
CASSIQGSYEQYF
TGCGCCAGCAGTATTCAGGGGAGCTACGAGCAGTACTTC
>TRBV11-3|TRBJ2-2|-|-
CASSPKWGAGANTGELFF
TGTGCCAGCAGCCCGAAATGGGGGGCAGGCGCGAACACCGGGGAGCTGTTTTTT
>TRBV6-5|TRBJ1-1|TRBD1|few
CASRPGQGRPEAFF
TGTGCCAGCAGACCCGGACAGGGGAGGCCTGAAGCTTTCTTT
>TRBV11-2|TRBJ2-3|-|once
CASSRWSHTQYF
TGTGCCAGCAGCCGGTGGTCCCATACGCAGTATTTT
>TRBV30|TRBJ2-7|-|-
CARKSPVSYEQYF
TGTGCCCGTAAGAGCCCGGTCTCCTACGAGCAGTACTTC
>TRBV30|TRBJ2-1|TRBD2|-
CAWNSKLAGGDSEQFF
TGTGCCTGGAACAGCAAACTAGCGGGAGGTGATAGTGAGCAGTTCTTC
>TRBV5-1|TRBJ2-1|-|-
CASSPNHPWEEQFF
TGCGCCAGCAGCCCCAATCACCCCTGGGAGGAGCAGTTCTTC
>TRBV28|TRBJ1-1|-|-
CASSPPVSGSTEAFF
TGTGCCAGCAGTCCTCCCGTGAGTGGCAGCACTGAAGCTTTCTTT
>TRBV6-6|TRBJ2-7|-|once
CASTERAEAYEQYF
TGTGCCAGCACCGAGCGGGCGGAAGCCTACGAGCAGTACTTC
>TRBV15|TRBJ2-3|-|-
CATSRDLAPADTQYF
TGTGCCACCAGCAGAGATTTAGCGCCGGCAGATACGCAGTATTTT
>TRBV7-9|TRBJ2-3|TRBD1|-
CASSLSGQDWTDTQYF
TGTGCCAGCAGCTTATCGGGACAGGATTGGACAGATACGCAGTATTTT
>TRBV5-4|TRBJ2-2|TRBD2|-
CASSSGLAGDTGELFF
TGTGCCAGCAGCTCGGGACTAGCGGGGGACACCGGGGAGCTGTTTTTT
>TRBV9|TRBJ2-2|-|-
CASSTGGSGVSELFF
TGTGCCAGCAGCACCGGAGGGTCCGGCGTTTCAGAGCTGTTTTTT
>TRBV10-3|TRBJ2-7|TRBD1|-
CAISEWTGSYEQYF
TGTGCCATCAGTGAGTGGACAGGCTCCTACGAGCAGTACTTC
>TRBV9|TRBJ2-5|-|once
CASSVNAGHQETQYF
TGTGCCAGCAGCGTAAACGCGGGGCACCAAGAGACCCAGTACTTC
>TRBV6-1|TRBJ2-1|-|few
CASTGSYNEQFF
TGTGCCAGCACAGGCAGCTACAATGAGCAGTTCTTC
>TRBV5-4|TRBJ2-7|TRBD1|few
CASSLTGAYEQYF
TGTGCCAGCAGCTTGACAGGGGCCTACGAGCAGTACTTC
>TRBV30|TRBJ1-3|-|-
CAWSGGVGNTIYF
TGTGCCTGGAGTGGCGGCGTCGGAAACACCATATATTTT
>TRBV12-5|TRBJ2-7|-|-
CASGLELSSYEQYF
TGTGCTAGTGGTTTGGAACTAAGCTCCTACGAGCAGTACTTC
>TRBV2|TRBJ2-5|-|-
CASSEADIQETQYF
TGTGCCAGCAGTGAAGCGGATATACAAGAGACCCAGTACTTC
>TRBV6-1|TRBJ1-2|-|-
CASSDYRPGYTF
TGTGCCAGCAGTGATTACCGGCCGGGCTACACCTTC
>TRBV5-1|TRBJ1-1|TRBD1|-
CASSRGTDQGVNTEAFF
TGCGCCAGCAGCCGTGGGACAGACCAGGGGGTGAACACTGAAGCTTTCTTT
>TRBV5-1|TRBJ1-3|-|-
CASSLRTESSGNTIYF
TGCGCCAGCAGCTTGAGGACGGAGAGCTCTGGAAACACCATATATTTT
>TRBV2|TRBJ1-5|-|few
CASSGLQGLAGNQPQHF
TGTGCCAGCAGTGGACTACAGGGACTTGCGGGCAATCAGCCCCAGCATTTT
>TRBV5-1|TRBJ1-1|-|few
CASSPREGWLGTEAFF
TGCGCCAGCAGCCCCCGGGAGGGATGGTTGGGCACTGAAGCTTTCTTT
>TRBV19|TRBJ2-6|TRBD2|-
CASSIGEGSGANVLTF
TGTGCCAGTAGTATAGGGGAGGGCTCTGGGGCCAACGTCCTGACTTTC
>TRBV6-5|TRBJ1-5|-|once
CASENPVVNQPQHF
TGTGCCAGCGAAAACCCCGTGGTGAATCAGCCCCAGCATTTT
>TRBV27|TRBJ1-2|TRBD1|few
CASSLSGQGASNTF
TGTGCCAGCAGTTTATCGGGACAGGGGGCGTCTAACACCTTC
>TRBV5-1|TRBJ1-5|-|once
CASSLLGGDSNQPQHF
TGCGCCAGCAGCTTGTTGGGTGGGGATAGCAATCAGCCCCAGCATTTT
>TRBV19|TRBJ1-2|-|few
CASRGPGSNYGYTF
TGTGCCAGCCGGGGGCCGGGGAGCAACTATGGCTACACCTTC
>TRBV4-1|TRBJ1-2|-|-
CASSHPRSRFRYTF
TGCGCCAGCAGCCACCCCAGGAGCAGATTCCGCTACACCTTC
>TRBV4-1|TRBJ1-2|-|-
CASSQFPGAPYGYTF
TGCGCCAGCAGCCAATTTCCCGGGGCCCCCTATGGCTACACCTTC